The T cell receptor (beta chain) described here comes from a study of regulatory T cells in long-lasting Graves disease. In the study overall: A definition of persistent Graves' disease required over 5 years of antithyroid drugs plus positive TSH receptor antibodies. Study outcomes and limitations: The sample size was small, and this may have reduced accuracy.

Building of the TCR beta libraries involved iRepertoire HTBI primers and Arm-PCR of CDR3 regions. TCRdb called the multiplex PCR reads again in MiXCR, with one record for every CDR3 protein. This sample has a few hundred thousand distinct CDR3 sequences, with around 20% found just once. The time point: persistent/refractory GD, antithyroid drugs over 5 years with positive TRAb. TCR sequences were obtained from RNA taken from PBMCs. American Thyroid Association guidelines defined Graves' disease diagnosis. Ten or more counts support this clonotype. Its specificity is not known. The source of this sequence is a female donor with Graves disease. The material was peripheral blood mononuclear cells (PBMCs), obtained when the disease was refractory, from a patient treated with antithyroid drugs.

The CDR3 sequence: CASSSLREGLGGYTF. The CDR3 DNA follows: TGTGCCAGCAGCTCCTTGAGGGAGGGTCTAGGCGGCTACACCTTC. The chain joins TRBV7-8 to TRBJ1-2; unclear D gene. The length of the CDR3 is 15 residues. Trimming left V 4 bases short and J 8 bases short, with 20 bases between. Germline values: CDR1 SGHVS, CDR2 FQNEAQ.